These 18 T cell receptor beta chains were all obtained from the same sample, sequenced in a study of T cell changes during pregnancy in multiple sclerosis. TCRdb keeps only in-frame clones here, not all; method: immunoSEQ multiplex PCR. The data show around 35,000 clones, roughly 90% seen once. The sample was CD8+ T cells from peripheral blood mononuclear cells, taken after pregnancy. The receptors come from a female donor with multiple sclerosis, enrolled in a pregnancy study.

V is TRBV4-2 and J is TRBJ1-1; D is unclear. Germline V lookup: CDR1 LGHNA, CDR2 YNFKEQ. The CDR3 runs 15 residues. The V end lost 0 bases, the J end lost 0 bases, and 8 bases lay between the germline ends. The CDR3 reads CASSQEAGMNTEAFF. The CDR3 bases are TGTGCCAGCAGCCAAGAAGCGGGTATGAACACTGAAGCTTTCTTT.

V is TRBV27 and J is TRBJ1-2; D may be TRBD1 (5 bases). Trimming shortened V by 8 bases and J by 5 bases, and 15 bases separated the two germline ends. Germline-derived CDR1 and CDR2 are MNHEY and SMNVEV (reference sequence). This CDR3 has 13 residues. The CDR3: CASALGGGYGYTF. The CDR3 DNA sequence: TGTGCCAGCGCCCTGGGGGGTGGGTATGGCTACACCTTC.

The rearrangement joins TRBV7-9 to TRBJ1-1; a weak D match, TRBD1 (6 bases). Germline V gene lookup returns CDR1 SEHNR and CDR2 FQNEAQ (reference sequence). Trimming removed 2 bases from V and 10 bases from J, with 11 bases in between. The CDR3 is made up of 12 amino acids. CDR3 coding DNA: TGTGCCAGCAGCTTAACTACGGACAGAGCTTTCTTT. Protein: CASSLTTDRAFF.

The rearrangement uses TRBV4-3 and TRBJ2-7; the match to TRBD1 covers 9 bases. Losses at the gene ends were 3 bases for V and 6 bases for J; bases not matched to a gene: 6. CDR1 is LGHNA, CDR2 YSLEER, per germline. This CDR3 comprises 14 residues. The CDR3 coding sequence is TGCGCCAGCAGCCACACGGGACAGGGTAGCGAGCAGTACTTC. It encodes CASSHTGQGSEQYF.

The J gene is TRBJ2-7, the V gene TRBV30, with 9 bases that match TRBD1. The CDR3 runs to 14 residues. Germline V gives CDR1 GTSNPN, CDR2 SVGIG (reference sequence). The V segment lost 4 bases and the J segment 2 bases; nucleotides outside the gene matches: 6. The CDR3 is CAWTLGQGTYEQYF. In nucleotides, the CDR3 is TGTGCCTGGACCCTGGGACAGGGAACCTACGAGCAGTACTTC.

The V gene is TRBV6-5, the J gene TRBJ2-3; unclear D gene. Trimming stripped 4 bases from V and 4 bases from J, with 12 bases between. CDR1 MNHEY and CDR2 SVGAGI come from the germline V gene. The length of the CDR3 is 14 residues. The CDR3 sequence: CASSSPRGPDTQYF. The CDR3 DNA reads as TGTGCCAGCAGTTCCCCTCGTGGCCCAGATACGCAGTATTTT.

The chain combines TRBV5-6 with TRBJ2-1, with 10 positions matching TRBD1. V trimming: 0 bases; J trimming: 7 bases; junction bases outside the gene matches: 7. Germline lookup yields CDR1 SGHDT and CDR2 YYEEEE. This CDR3 is built from 16 residues. The CDR3 reads CASSLGTGGRGNEQFF. DNA for the CDR3: TGTGCCAGCAGCTTGGGGACAGGGGGGAGAGGGAATGAGCAGTTCTTC.

The V call is TRBV6-4, the J call TRBJ2-1; 14 bases fit TRBD2. Germline CDR1 MRHNA, CDR2 SNTAGT. The CDR3 runs 15 residues. J was trimmed by 9 bases and V by 3 bases; bases with no gene match: 4. The chain's CDR3 is CASSEGLAGGSEQFF. In DNA, the CDR3 is TGTGCCAGCAGTGAAGGACTAGCGGGGGGAAGTGAGCAGTTCTTC.

This clone has more than one count but fewer than ten. The chain uses TRBV7-9 and TRBJ1-1; D is ambiguous. The V gene's germline CDR1 is SEHNR and CDR2 FQNEAQ (reference sequence). Trimming removed 2 bases at V and 0 bases at J, with 7 bases between. The CDR3 is made up of 14 amino acids. In DNA form, the CDR3 reads TGTGCCAGCAGCTTAAACGGTGTGAACACTGAAGCTTTCTTT. Amino acids: CASSLNGVNTEAFF.

Only a few counts were recorded for this clone. The chain is built from TRBV6-4 and TRBJ2-6, with D possibly matching TRBD1 (5 bases). The ends were cut back, 0 bases at V and 3 bases at J, with 6 bases in the middle. The CDR3 spans 15 residues. Germline-derived CDR1 and CDR2 are MRHNA and SNTAGT. CDR3 residues: CASSDSQGGANVLTF. CDR3 sequence (DNA): TGTGCCAGCAGTGACTCGCAGGGTGGGGCCAACGTCCTGACTTTC.

The V gene is TRBV9, the J gene TRBJ1-1, with 7 nucleotides matching TRBD1. Losses at the gene ends were 4 bases for V and 8 bases for J; bases not matched to a gene: 11. Per germline, CDR1 SGDLS and CDR2 YYNGEE. CDR3 length: 14 amino acids. The CDR3 loop is CASSPGLTGLEAFF. CDR3 coding DNA: TGTGCCAGCAGCCCGGGCTTGACAGGGTTGGAAGCTTTCTTT. Combining the CDR3 with reference TRBV9 and TRBJ1-1 gives the whole variable domain DSGVTQTPKHLITATGQRVTLRCSPRSGDLSVYWYQQSLDQGLQFLIQYYNGEERAKGNILERFSAQQFPDLHSELNLSSLELGDSALYFCASSPGLTGLEAFFGQGTRLTVV.

This clone was seen a single time. This chain links TRBV15 with TRBJ1-2; a possible D gene is TRBD1 (6 bases). The V and J ends lost 3 bases and 4 bases respectively, with 21 bases between them. From germline, CDR1 is LNHNV and CDR2 YYDKDF (reference sequence). This CDR3 is 17 amino acids long. The chain's CDR3 is CATSSPGAGRVLYGYTF. DNA of the CDR3: TGTGCCACCAGCAGCCCGGGGGCAGGGAGGGTCCTCTATGGCTACACCTTC.

The chain links TRBV21-1 to TRBJ1-4; whether TRBD1, the table's D call, matches the DNA was not checked. TRBV21-1 is shown as a pseudogene. The CDR3 loop spans 18 amino acids. The CDR3 here is CASSKGGTEGATNEKLFF. The DNA for the CDR3 is TGTGCCAGCAGCAAAGGGGGGACAGAAGGAGCAACTAATGAAAAACTGTTTTTT.

The V gene is TRBV11-2, the J gene TRBJ2-7, with 9 bases matching TRBD2. The CDR3 is made up of 15 amino acids. The V gene end was trimmed by 2 bases and the J gene end by 2 bases; junction bases not matched to a gene: 4. The V gene's germline CDR1 is SGHAT and CDR2 FQNNGV. CDR3 in amino acids: CASSLSSGGTYEQYF. Written as DNA, the CDR3 is TGTGCCAGCAGCTTATCCAGCGGGGGGACCTACGAGCAGTACTTC.

The chain is built from TRBV6-4 and TRBJ2-7, with TRBD2 as a possible D gene (6 bases). The CDR3 runs to 12 residues. Trimming removed 3 bases from V and 3 bases from J, with 6 bases in between. Germline V gene lookup returns CDR1 MRHNA and CDR2 SNTAGT. CDR3 residues: CASSEAGYEQYF. CDR3 nucleotides: TGTGCCAGCAGTGAAGCGGGCTACGAGCAGTACTTC.

This sequence joins TRBV11-2 and TRBJ2-1; 8 nucleotides match TRBD2. CDR1 and CDR2 from the germline V gene are SGHAT and FQNNGV. The CDR3 runs to 16 residues. The ends lost 0 bases at V and 6 bases at J; junction bases unmatched: 7. The CDR3 here is CASSLDLRGGVNEQFF. The CDR3 DNA is TGTGCCAGCAGCTTAGATCTCCGGGGGGGCGTCAATGAGCAGTTCTTC.

The V gene is TRBV4-1, the J gene TRBJ2-7, with 7 positions matching TRBD1. With 3 bases clipped from V and 2 bases from J, the junction kept 1 base outside the gene matches. CDR1 and CDR2 from the germline V gene are MGHRA and YSYEKL. There are 13 residues in the CDR3. The CDR3 loop reads CASSHQGAYEQYF. Here the CDR3 DNA reads TGCGCCAGCAGCCACCAGGGGGCCTACGAGCAGTACTTC.

This clone rates as medium-sized (0.01 to 0.1%). The V call is TRBV6-4, the J call TRBJ2-1; 16 bases line up with TRBD2. The CDR3 has 16 residues. CDR1 and CDR2 from the germline V gene are MRHNA and SNTAGT. Trimming removed 6 bases from V and 8 bases from J; junction bases left unmatched: 7. CDR3 nucleotide sequence: TGTGCCAGCAGCCCCGGGACTAGCGGGGGGGCGGATGAGCAGTTCTTC. The encoded protein is CASSPGTSGGADEQFF.